The 7 T cell receptor beta chains below come from one sample, sequenced in a study of blood T cells in healthy people across ages (dated by TCRdb to the mid-2010s). The library was produced with 5' RACE. This sample was sequenced with an Illumina HiSeq 2500. The second PCR ran for roughly 7 to 11 cycles and used a J-beta primer mix along with a sample-barcoded 5' primer. TCRdb redid the processing of the public reads, applying fastp at Q25 and MiXCR, and retained in-frame beta chains. Duplicate CDR3 protein sequences are folded into a single record with the most common DNA and genes. Across this sample there are around 800,000 distinct CDR3 sequences, with around 68% seen only once. The biggest ten clones account for 28% of the sample. Sequenced: blood. All receptors come from a man aged 25-45 years in good health.

The rearrangement links TRBV12-3 or TRBV12-4 to TRBJ1-5, with D perhaps TRBD1 (5 bases). This CDR3 is 13 amino acids long. V was trimmed by 6 bases and J by 6 bases, leaving 12 bases between them. CDR3 residues: CASSLRASQPQHF. The DNA for the CDR3 is TGTGCCAGCAGCCTCAGGGCCAGTCAGCCCCAGCATTTT.

The rearrangement links TRBV6-5 to TRBJ2-7; no firm D call. V shed 2 bases and J shed 2 bases, with 7 bases lying between them. The CDR3 length is 13 residues. Germline V lookup: CDR1 MNHEY, CDR2 SVGAGI. The CDR3 nucleotides read TGTGCCAGCAGTTACGGGGTAACCTACGAGCAGTACTTC. This translates into CASSYGVTYEQYF.

The chain has TRBV7-2 and TRBJ2-4; TRBD1 aligns across 7 bases. The germline CDR1 and CDR2 sequences are SGHTA and FQGNSA. V lost 5 bases, J lost 4 bases, and 2 bases stayed unmatched. CDR3 size: 13 residues. DNA of the CDR3: TGTGCCAGCAGCATGGGACAGAAAAACATTCAGTACTTC. Protein: CASSMGQKNIQYF.

The chain carries TRBV6-5 and TRBJ2-4, with 9 positions matching TRBD2. The J call is uncertain, as TRBJ2-7 better fits the DNA end. Germline V CDR1 and CDR2: MNHEY, SVGAGI. This CDR3 comprises 15 residues. The CDR3 spells CASSYGGSGGNEQYF. CDR3 DNA: TGTGCCAGCAGTTACGGTGGTAGCGGGGGAAACGAGCAGTACTTC.

The gene calls are TRBV10-3 and TRBJ2-7; 7 nucleotides align to TRBD1. In germline, CDR1 is ENHRY, CDR2 SYGVKD. V shed 4 bases and J 3 bases; nucleotides not matched to a gene: 6. This CDR3 is built from 14 residues. CDR3 protein: CAISGTGGNYEQYF. The CDR3 DNA is TGTGCCATCAGTGGGACAGGAGGTAACTACGAGCAGTACTTC.

The sample holds a few counts of this clonotype. A junction end diverges from the germline sequence, so it may reflect a read error. The chain has TRBV5-1 and TRBJ2-3; D might be TRBD1 or TRBD2, each matching 5 bases. This CDR3 is 14 amino acids long. Germline values: CDR1 SGHRS, CDR2 YFSETQ. The CDR3 DNA reads as TGTGCCAGCAGCCTATACGGGACCACAGATACGCAGTATTTT. Translating it yields CASSLYGTTDTQYF.

This clonotype was counted only a few times. The chain joins TRBV12-3 or TRBV12-4 to TRBJ1-5; D perhaps matches TRBD1 (5 bases). V was cut by 3 bases and J by 5 bases, with 17 bases left in between. The CDR3 consists of 16 residues. CDR3 sequence: CASSFGVGGTYQPQHF. CDR3 in DNA: TGTGCCAGCAGTTTTGGAGTGGGGGGGACCTATCAGCCCCAGCATTTT.